A selection of T cell receptor beta chains follows, all from one sample in a study of shared clonotypes between healthy human individuals. Generated by immunoSEQ multiplex PCR, the TCRdb table keeps only in-frame clones and is missing some. The sample records nearly 1,000,000 clones, about 80% being singletons. What was sequenced was memory CD4+ T cells sorted from blood. The receptors come from a man aged 18 to 30 in good health. CDR3s include the opening cysteine and the closing phenylalanine or tryptophan. The D gene is left open where the match is weak. Clone size is shown for a subset of rows, as once, few, many or a class of expanded clone.

d_call | j_call | v_call | clone_size | cdr3_nt | cdr3_aa
TRBD2 | TRBJ2-3 | TRBV10-3 | NA | TGTGCCATCAGTGAGTTCACTAGCGGGGCCAGCACAGATACGCAGTATTTT | CAISEFTSGASTDTQYF
NA | TRBJ2-2 | TRBV30 | NA | TGTGCCTGGAACACCGACCTCAACACCGGGGAGCTGTTTTTT | CAWNTDLNTGELFF
NA | TRBJ1-4 | TRBV6-4 | NA | TGTGCCGGCTACACCAGTCATAATGAAAAACTGTTTTTT | CAGYTSHNEKLFF
NA | TRBJ1-1 | TRBV7-2 | NA | TGTGCCAGCAGCTTCCGCGAGAACACTGAAGCTTTCTTT | CASSFRENTEAFF
TRBD1 | TRBJ1-2 | TRBV30 | NA | TGTGCCTGGAGTTTTTCATGGGACAGGGATGGCTACACCTTC | CAWSFSWDRDGYTF
NA | TRBJ2-1 | TRBV5-1 | once | TGCGCCAGCAGCTGGGGGAACAGGGATGAGCAGTTCTTC | CASSWGNRDEQFF
NA | TRBJ2-7 | TRBV18 | NA | TGTGCCAGCTCACGGGACTCGAAGTCTTACGAGCAGTACTTC | CASSRDSKSYEQYF
NA | TRBJ2-3 | TRBV5-4 | NA | TGTGCCAGCAGCCAAACAATTCGCACAGATACGCAGTATTTT | CASSQTIRTDTQYF
TRBD2 | TRBJ2-3 | TRBV7-2 | NA | TGTGCCAGCAGCTTAGCGCGGCTAGCGGGGAGCACAGATACGCAGTATTTT | CASSLARLAGSTDTQYF
NA | TRBJ2-3 | TRBV5-1 | NA | TGCGCCAGCAGCCCCAAAATTTCGGACAGCCCGATCATCGCAGATACGCAGTATTTT | CASSPKISDSPIIADTQYF
NA | TRBJ1-4 | TRBV5-4 | once | TGTGCCAGCAGCCAGCGAGGCCTTAATGAAAAACTGTTTTTT | CASSQRGLNEKLFF
NA | TRBJ1-2 | TRBV28 | NA | TGTGCCAGCAGGACCGTGGCAGTGGGCTATGGCTACACCTTC | CASRTVAVGYGYTF
TRBD1 | TRBJ1-4 | TRBV28 | NA | TGTGCCAGCAGTCCACCGACAGGGGGCGTTGAAAAACTGTTTTTT | CASSPPTGGVEKLFF
NA | TRBJ1-6 | TRBV27 | NA | TGTGCCAGCAGTTTACAGGGAAGGAATTCACCCCTCCACTTT | CASSLQGRNSPLHF
NA | TRBJ2-7 | TRBV6-5 | NA | TGTGCCAGCAGACACGGGGATTACGAGCAGTACTTC | CASRHGDYEQYF
NA | TRBJ2-1 | TRBV4-3 | NA | TGCGCCAGCAGTGGGGGTGAGCAGTTCTTC | CASSGGEQFF
NA | TRBJ1-1 | TRBV14 | NA | TGTGCCAGCAGGGAACAGGGAGACACTGAAGCTTTCTTT | CASREQGDTEAFF
NA | TRBJ1-4 | TRBV23-1 | NA | TGCGCCAGCAGTCAATCTGGGCTTCATCCAGCAACTAATGAAAAACTGTTTTTT | CASSQSGLHPATNEKLFF
NA | TRBJ2-2 | TRBV20-1 | few | TGCAGTGCTGAGGGCACCGGGGAGCTGTTTTTT | CSAEGTGELFF